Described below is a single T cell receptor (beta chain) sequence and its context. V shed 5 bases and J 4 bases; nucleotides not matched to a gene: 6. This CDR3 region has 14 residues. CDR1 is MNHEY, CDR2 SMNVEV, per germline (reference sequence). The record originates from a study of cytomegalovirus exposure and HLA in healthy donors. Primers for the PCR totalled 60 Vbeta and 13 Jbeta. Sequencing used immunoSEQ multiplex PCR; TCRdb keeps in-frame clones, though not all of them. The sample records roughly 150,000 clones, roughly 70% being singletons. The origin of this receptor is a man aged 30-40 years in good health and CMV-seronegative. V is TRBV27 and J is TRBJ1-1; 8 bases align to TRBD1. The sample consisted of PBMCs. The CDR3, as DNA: TGTGCCAGCAGTCAAGACAGGGGAGGCACTGAAGCTTTCTTT. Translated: CASSQDRGGTEAFF.